A single sample is the source of the 16 T cell receptor beta chains below, sequenced in a study of PD-1 blockade in classical Hodgkin lymphoma. The patients all showed relapse after autologous stem cell transplantation, while their brentuximab vedotin exposure varied. Generated by immunoSEQ multiplex PCR, the TCRdb table keeps only in-frame clones and is missing some. The profile shows about 19,000 clones, roughly 77% of them singletons. Here the sequenced sample was peripheral blood mononuclear cells (PBMCs), taken before the second cycle of nivolumab. The source is a human donor with classical Hodgkin lymphoma.

The chain uses TRBV6-4 and TRBJ2-3, with 9 bases lining up with TRBD1. Germline CDR1 is MRHNA and CDR2 is SNTAGT. With 2 bases clipped from V and 0 bases from J, the junction kept 0 bases outside the gene matches. This CDR3 has 15 amino acids. Here the CDR3 DNA reads TGTGCCAGCAGTGACGGGACAGGGAGCACAGATACGCAGTATTTT. It is translated as CASSDGTGSTDTQYF.

The table lists this clone with a few counts. V usage is TRBV7-2 and J usage is TRBJ2-7; 7 positions match TRBD2. V shed 1 base and J 0 bases; nucleotides not matched to a gene: 12. CDR1 and CDR2 (germline): SGHTA, FQGNSA. The CDR3 length is 18 residues. CDR3 region: CASSLDLHSGTISYEQYF. The CDR3 coding sequence is TGTGCCAGCAGCTTAGATCTTCACAGCGGGACGATCTCCTACGAGCAGTACTTC.

Of note for this clone: The junction departs from germline at one end; a sequencing error may be responsible. The rearrangement uses TRBV13 and TRBJ1-1; 8 bases agree with TRBD1. CDR3 size: 14 residues. In germline, CDR1 is PRHDT, CDR2 FYEKMQ (reference sequence). The DNA of the CDR3 is TGTGCCAGCAGCATAGGACAGGGAGGGACTGAAGCTTTCTTT. It encodes CASSIGQGGTEAFF. Complete variable domain (other parts from reference TRBV13 and TRBJ1-1): AAGVIQSPRHLIKEKRETATLKCYPIPRHDTVYWYQQGPGQDPQFLISFYEKMQSDKGSIPDRFSAQQFSDYHSELNMSSLELGDSALYFCASSIGQGGTEAFFGQGTRLTVV.

The rearrangement uses TRBV27 and TRBJ1-1; D might be TRBD1 (5 bases). V lost 6 bases and J lost 11, with 28 bases in between. CDR3 length: 16 residues. Per the germline V gene, CDR1 is MNHEY and CDR2 is SMNVEV (reference sequence). CDR3 amino acids: CASSQYSAGAPFGAFF. For the CDR3, the DNA is TGTGCCAGCAGCCAGTATTCGGCCGGGGCCCCATTTGGGGCTTTCTTT.

The V and J genes are TRBV19 and TRBJ1-1; 8 bases are shared with TRBD1. This CDR3 is 15 amino acids long. Looked up from germline, CDR1 is LNHDA and CDR2 is SQIVND (reference sequence). The V gene end was trimmed by 8 bases and the J gene end by 5 bases; junction bases not matched to a gene: 13. The CDR3 DNA reads as TGTGCCAGTGGCGAACAGGGGGGGAAGGGGACTGAAGCTTTCTTT. Amino acids: CASGEQGGKGTEAFF.

The table lists this clone with a count of one. The chain combines TRBV11-2 with TRBJ2-2; D possibly corresponds to TRBD2 (7 bases). Per the germline V gene, CDR1 is SGHAT and CDR2 is FQNNGV. This CDR3 is 15 amino acids long. Deletions cut 1 base from V and 5 bases from J, with 11 bases between. The CDR3 bases are TGTGCCAGCAGCTTAGGGGGGGGCCCTACCGGGGAGCTGTTTTTT. It codes for CASSLGGGPTGELFF.

The J gene is TRBJ2-3, the V gene TRBV2, with D uncertain. The CDR3 runs 14 residues. V was shortened by 8 bases and J by 0 bases, with 12 bases between the two germline ends. Per the germline V gene, CDR1 is SNHLY and CDR2 is FYNNEI. The CDR3 protein is CASALDMSTDTQYF. Here the CDR3 DNA reads TGTGCCAGCGCGTTGGATATGAGCACAGATACGCAGTATTTT.

The rearrangement joins TRBV30 to TRBJ2-7, with D tentatively TRBD2 (6 bases). The V gene's germline CDR1 is GTSNPN and CDR2 SVGIG (reference sequence). V shed 4 bases and J shed 2 bases, with 15 bases lying between them. This CDR3 spans 14 amino acids. CDR3 sequence: CAWKGRRGPYEQYF. CDR3 nucleotides: TGTGCCTGGAAGGGTCGGCGGGGACCCTACGAGCAGTACTTC.

The chain has TRBV6-6 and TRBJ1-2; no reliable D call. CDR3 length equals 13 residues. V lost 6 bases to trimming and J lost 2 bases, with 10 bases between them. Germline assignment: CDR1 MNHNY and CDR2 SVGAGI (reference sequence). The CDR3 loop reads CASSTPPNYGYTF. In DNA form, the CDR3 reads TGTGCCAGCAGCACACCACCAAACTATGGCTACACCTTC.

This chain uses TRBV4-1 with TRBJ2-5; D may be TRBD1 (6 bases). V was pared by 3 bases and J by 5 bases, with 19 bases between. Germline lookup yields CDR1 MGHRA and CDR2 YSYEKL. The CDR3 consists of 16 residues. CDR3 DNA sequence: TGCGCCAGCAGCCACCCCCCGGGCCCTGGGGGCGAGACCCAGTACTTC. This translates into CASSHPPGPGGETQYF.

The J gene is TRBJ2-7, the V gene TRBV11-2; TRBD2 matches 14 bases. CDR1 SGHAT and CDR2 FQNNGV come from the germline V gene. V lost 0 bases, J lost 7 bases, and 5 bases stayed unmatched. This CDR3 has 16 amino acids. The CDR3 region is CASSLERGLAGEEQYF. The CDR3 region has the DNA TGTGCCAGCAGCTTAGAGAGGGGACTAGCGGGAGAAGAGCAGTACTTC.

The rearrangement links TRBV18 to TRBJ1-1; no reliable D call. CDR1 is KGHSH, CDR2 LQKENI, per germline. Trimming removed 2 bases from V and 0 bases from J, with 7 bases in between. The CDR3 runs to 14 residues. This CDR3 reads CASSPMGLNTEAFF. The CDR3 nucleotides read TGTGCCAGCTCACCAATGGGCCTGAACACTGAAGCTTTCTTT. Variable domain in full (rest from reference TRBV18 and TRBJ1-1): NAGVMQNPRHLVRRRGQEARLRCSPMKGHSHVYWYRQLPEEGLKFMVYLQKENIIDESGMPKERFSAEFPKEGPSILRIQQVVRGDSAAYFCASSPMGLNTEAFFGQGTRLTVV.

This clone was picked up a small number of times. This chain uses TRBV2 with TRBJ2-3, with D unclear. V lost 8 bases to trimming and J lost 3 bases, with 12 bases between them. In germline, CDR1 is SNHLY, CDR2 FYNNEI. The length of the CDR3 is 13 residues. CDR3 coding DNA: TGTGCCAGCGGTAAAGGCTGGACAGATACGCAGTATTTT. Its translation is CASGKGWTDTQYF.

CDR3 residues: CASSPDSGSFYEQFF. As DNA, the CDR3 is TGTGCCAGCAGCCCAGATAGCGGGAGTTTCTATGAGCAGTTCTTC. J is TRBJ2-1 and V is TRBV9; 9 bases are shared with TRBD2. The CDR3 totals 15 residues. CDR1 and CDR2 (germline): SGDLS, YYNGEE. Trimming at V came to 4 bases and at J to 8 bases, leaving 10 bases not matched to a gene.

This chain uses TRBV28 with TRBJ1-1; the D is unclear. This CDR3 is 12 amino acids long. The V gene lost 6 bases and the J gene lost 1 base, with 6 bases spanning the gap. Germline V lookup: CDR1 MDHEN, CDR2 SYDVKM. The CDR3 is CASSPSNTEAFF. The DNA of the CDR3 is TGTGCCAGCAGCCCATCGAACACTGAAGCTTTCTTT.

The V and J genes are TRBV13 and TRBJ2-1; D is uncertain. The CDR3 totals 15 residues. Germline values: CDR1 PRHDT, CDR2 FYEKMQ (reference sequence). V was cut by 3 bases and J by 5 bases, with 14 bases left in between. In nucleotides, the CDR3 is TGTGCCAGCAGCTTCCGACAAAGAATAAACAATGAGCAGTTCTTC. Its protein is CASSFRQRINNEQFF.